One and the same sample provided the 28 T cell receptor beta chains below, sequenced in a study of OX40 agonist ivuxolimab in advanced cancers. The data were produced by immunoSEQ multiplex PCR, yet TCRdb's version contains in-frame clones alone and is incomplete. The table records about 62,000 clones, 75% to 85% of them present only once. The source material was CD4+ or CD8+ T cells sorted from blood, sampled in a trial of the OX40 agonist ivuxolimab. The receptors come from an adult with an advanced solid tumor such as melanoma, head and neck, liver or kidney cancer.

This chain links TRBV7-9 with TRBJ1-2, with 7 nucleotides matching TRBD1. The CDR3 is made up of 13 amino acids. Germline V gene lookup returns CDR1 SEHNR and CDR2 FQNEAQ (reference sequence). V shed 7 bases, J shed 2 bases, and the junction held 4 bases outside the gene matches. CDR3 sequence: CASTPGGNYGYTF. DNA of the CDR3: TGTGCCAGCACCCCAGGGGGAAACTATGGCTACACCTTC.

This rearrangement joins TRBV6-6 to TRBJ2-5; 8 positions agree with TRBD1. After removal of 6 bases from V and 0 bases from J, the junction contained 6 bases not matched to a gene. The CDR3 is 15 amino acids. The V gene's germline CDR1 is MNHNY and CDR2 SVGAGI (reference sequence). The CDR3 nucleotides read TGTGCCAGCAGCCATACAGGGGGGTACCAAGAGACCCAGTACTTC. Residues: CASSHTGGYQETQYF.

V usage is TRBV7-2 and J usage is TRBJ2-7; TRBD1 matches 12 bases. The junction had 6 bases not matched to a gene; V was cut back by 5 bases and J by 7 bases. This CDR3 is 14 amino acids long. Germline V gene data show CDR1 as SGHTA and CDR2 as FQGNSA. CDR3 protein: CASSPGQGAQEQYF. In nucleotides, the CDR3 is TGTGCCAGCAGCCCGGGACAGGGGGCGCAAGAGCAGTACTTC. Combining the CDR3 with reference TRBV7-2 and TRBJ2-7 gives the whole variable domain GAGVSQSPSNKVTEKGKDVELRCDPISGHTALYWYRQSLGQGLEFLIYFQGNSAPDKSGLPSDRFSAERTGGSVSTLTIQRTQQEDSAVYLCASSPGQGAQEQYFGPGTRLTVT.

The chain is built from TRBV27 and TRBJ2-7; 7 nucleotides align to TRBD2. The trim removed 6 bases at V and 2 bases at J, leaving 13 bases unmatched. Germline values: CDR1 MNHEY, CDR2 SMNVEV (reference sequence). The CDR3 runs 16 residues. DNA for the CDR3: TGTGCCAGCAGCCCTAGCTTAGGGAGGGTTACCTACGAGCAGTACTTC. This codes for CASSPSLGRVTYEQYF.

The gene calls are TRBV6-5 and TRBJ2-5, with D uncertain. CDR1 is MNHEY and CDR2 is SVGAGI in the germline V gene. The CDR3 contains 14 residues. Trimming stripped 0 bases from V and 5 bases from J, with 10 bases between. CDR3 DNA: TGTGCCAGCAGTTACTCAGGATCAATGGAGACCCAGTACTTC. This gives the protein CASSYSGSMETQYF.

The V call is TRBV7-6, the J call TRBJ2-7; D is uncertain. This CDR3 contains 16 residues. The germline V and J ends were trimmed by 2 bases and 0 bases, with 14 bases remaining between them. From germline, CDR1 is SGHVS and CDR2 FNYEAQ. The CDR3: CASSLYLGGISYEQYF. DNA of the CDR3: TGTGCCAGCAGCTTATATCTCGGCGGAATCTCCTACGAGCAGTACTTC.

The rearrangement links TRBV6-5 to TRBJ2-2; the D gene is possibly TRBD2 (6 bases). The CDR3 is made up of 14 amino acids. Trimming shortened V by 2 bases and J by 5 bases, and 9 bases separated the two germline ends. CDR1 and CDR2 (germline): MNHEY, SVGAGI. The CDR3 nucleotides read TGTGCCAGCAGTTACAGGGCGGGAACCGGGGAGCTGTTTTTT. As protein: CASSYRAGTGELFF.

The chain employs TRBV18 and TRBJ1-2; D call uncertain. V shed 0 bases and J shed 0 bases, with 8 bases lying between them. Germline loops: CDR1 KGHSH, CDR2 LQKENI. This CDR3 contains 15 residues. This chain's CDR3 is CASSPPRRANYGYTF. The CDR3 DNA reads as TGTGCCAGCTCACCACCAAGACGAGCTAACTATGGCTACACCTTC.

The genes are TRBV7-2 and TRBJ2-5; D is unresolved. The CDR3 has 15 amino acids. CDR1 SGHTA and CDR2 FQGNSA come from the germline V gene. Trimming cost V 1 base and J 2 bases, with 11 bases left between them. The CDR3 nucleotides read TGTGCCAGCAGCTTAGTTTGGATGGCGCAAGAGACCCAGTACTTC. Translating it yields CASSLVWMAQETQYF. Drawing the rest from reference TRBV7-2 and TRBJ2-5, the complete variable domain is GAGVSQSPSNKVTEKGKDVELRCDPISGHTALYWYRQSLGQGLEFLIYFQGNSAPDKSGLPSDRFSAERTGGSVSTLTIQRTQQEDSAVYLCASSLVWMAQETQYFGPGTRLLVL.

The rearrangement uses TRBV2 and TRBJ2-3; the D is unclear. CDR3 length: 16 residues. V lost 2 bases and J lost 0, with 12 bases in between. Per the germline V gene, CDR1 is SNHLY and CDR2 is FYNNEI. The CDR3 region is CASSESVAGSTDTQYF. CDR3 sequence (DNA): TGTGCCAGCAGTGAAAGCGTGGCAGGCAGCACAGATACGCAGTATTTT.

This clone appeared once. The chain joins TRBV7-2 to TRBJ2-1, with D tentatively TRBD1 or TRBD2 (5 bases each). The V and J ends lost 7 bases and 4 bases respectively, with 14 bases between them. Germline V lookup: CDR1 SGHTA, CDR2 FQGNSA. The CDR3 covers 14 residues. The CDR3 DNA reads TGTGCCAGCACACCGGGGCCCGTTTACAATGAGCAGTTCTTC. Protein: CASTPGPVYNEQFF. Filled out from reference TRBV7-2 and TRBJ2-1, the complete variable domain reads GAGVSQSPSNKVTEKGKDVELRCDPISGHTALYWYRQSLGQGLEFLIYFQGNSAPDKSGLPSDRFSAERTGGSVSTLTIQRTQQEDSAVYLCASTPGPVYNEQFFGPGTRLTVL.

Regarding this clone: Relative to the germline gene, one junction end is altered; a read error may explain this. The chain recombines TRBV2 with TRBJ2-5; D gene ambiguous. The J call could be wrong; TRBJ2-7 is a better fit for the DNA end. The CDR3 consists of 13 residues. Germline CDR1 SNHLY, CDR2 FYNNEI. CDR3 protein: CARSTPSSYEQYF. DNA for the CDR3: TGTGCCCGCAGCACACCGAGCTCCTACGAGCAGTACTTC.

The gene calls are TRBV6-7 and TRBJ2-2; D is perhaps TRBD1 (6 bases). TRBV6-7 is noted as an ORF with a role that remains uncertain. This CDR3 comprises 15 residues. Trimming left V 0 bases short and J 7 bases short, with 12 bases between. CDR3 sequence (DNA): TGTGCCAGCAGTTACTCTGAGGGGGATGACGGGGAGCTGTTTTTT. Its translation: CASSYSEGDDGELFF.

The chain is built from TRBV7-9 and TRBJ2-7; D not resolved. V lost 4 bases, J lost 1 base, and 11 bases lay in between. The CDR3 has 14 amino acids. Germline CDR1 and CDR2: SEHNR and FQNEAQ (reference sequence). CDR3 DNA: TGTGCCAGCAGCTATAGTTCACAGTCCTACGAGCAGTACTTC. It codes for CASSYSSQSYEQYF. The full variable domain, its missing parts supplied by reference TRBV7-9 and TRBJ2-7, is DTGVSQNPRHKITKRGQNVTFRCDPISEHNRLYWYRQTLGQGPEFLTYFQNEAQLEKSRLLSDRFSAERPKGSFSTLEIQRTEQGDSAMYLCASSYSSQSYEQYFGPGTRLTVT.

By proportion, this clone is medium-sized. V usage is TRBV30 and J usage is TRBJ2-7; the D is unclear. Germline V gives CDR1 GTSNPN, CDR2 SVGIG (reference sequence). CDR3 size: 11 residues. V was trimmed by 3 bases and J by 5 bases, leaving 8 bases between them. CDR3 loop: CAWRGNHEQYF. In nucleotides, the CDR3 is TGTGCCTGGAGAGGAAACCACGAGCAGTACTTC.

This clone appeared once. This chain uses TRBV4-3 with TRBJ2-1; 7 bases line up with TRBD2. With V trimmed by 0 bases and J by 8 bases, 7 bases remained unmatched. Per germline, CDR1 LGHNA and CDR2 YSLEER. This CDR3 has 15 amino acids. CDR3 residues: CASSQDPGGSDEQFF. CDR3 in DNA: TGCGCCAGCAGCCAAGATCCCGGGGGGAGCGATGAGCAGTTCTTC.

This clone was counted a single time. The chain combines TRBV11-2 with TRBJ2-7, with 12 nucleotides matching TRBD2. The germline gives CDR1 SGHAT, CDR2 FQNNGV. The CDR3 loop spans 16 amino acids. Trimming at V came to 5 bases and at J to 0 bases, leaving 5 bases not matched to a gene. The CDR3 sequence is CASSPWTSGASYEQYF. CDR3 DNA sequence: TGTGCCAGCAGCCCGTGGACTAGCGGGGCCTCCTACGAGCAGTACTTC.

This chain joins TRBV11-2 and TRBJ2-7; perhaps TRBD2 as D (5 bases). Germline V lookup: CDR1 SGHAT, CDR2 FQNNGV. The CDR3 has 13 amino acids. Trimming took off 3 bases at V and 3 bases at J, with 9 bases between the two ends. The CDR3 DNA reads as TGTGCCAGCAGCTTGGGAGACGTCTACGAGCAGTACTTC. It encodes CASSLGDVYEQYF. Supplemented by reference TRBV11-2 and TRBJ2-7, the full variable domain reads EAGVAQSPRYKIIEKRQSVAFWCNPISGHATLYWYQQILGQGPKLLIQFQNNGVVDDSQLPKDRFSAERLKGVDSTLKIQPAKLEDSAVYLCASSLGDVYEQYFGPGTRLTVT.

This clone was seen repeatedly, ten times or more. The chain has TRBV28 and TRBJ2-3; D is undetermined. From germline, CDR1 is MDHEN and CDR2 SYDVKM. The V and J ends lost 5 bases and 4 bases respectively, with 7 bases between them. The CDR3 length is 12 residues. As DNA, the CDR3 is TGTGCCAGCAGTCCTATAGCAGATACGCAGTATTTT. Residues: CASSPIADTQYF. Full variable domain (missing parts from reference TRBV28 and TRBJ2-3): DVKVTQSSRYLVKRTGEKVFLECVQDMDHENMFWYRQDPGLGLRLIYFSYDVKMKEKGDIPEGYSVSREKKERFSLILESASTNQTSMYLCASSPIADTQYFGPGTRLTVL.

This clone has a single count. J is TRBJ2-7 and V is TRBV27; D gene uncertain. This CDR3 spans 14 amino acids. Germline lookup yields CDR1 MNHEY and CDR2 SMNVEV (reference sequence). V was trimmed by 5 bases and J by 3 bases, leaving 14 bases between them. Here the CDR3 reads CASSPRTLNYEQYF. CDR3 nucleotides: TGTGCCAGCAGTCCACGGACGTTAAACTACGAGCAGTACTTC.

In DNA form, the CDR3 reads TGTGCCAGCAGTTTCGGACAGGGAGAACAGCCCCAGCATTTT. Residues: CASSFGQGEQPQHF. This sequence joins TRBV27 and TRBJ1-5, with TRBD1 identical over 8 bases. V dropped 3 bases and J dropped 7; count of bases not matched to a gene: 5. The CDR3 consists of 14 residues. Germline lookup yields CDR1 MNHEY and CDR2 SMNVEV (reference sequence).

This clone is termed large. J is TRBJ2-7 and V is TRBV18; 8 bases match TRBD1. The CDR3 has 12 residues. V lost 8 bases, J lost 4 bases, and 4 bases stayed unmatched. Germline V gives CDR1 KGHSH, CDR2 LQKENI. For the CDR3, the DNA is TGTGCCAGCGAGGGGACAGGATACGAGCAGTACTTC. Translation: CASEGTGYEQYF.

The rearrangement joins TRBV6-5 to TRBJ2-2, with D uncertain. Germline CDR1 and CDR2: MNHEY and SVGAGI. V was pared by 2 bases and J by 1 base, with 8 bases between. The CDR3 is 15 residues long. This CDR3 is CASSYGRVNTGELFF. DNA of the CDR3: TGTGCCAGCAGTTACGGTCGAGTGAACACCGGGGAGCTGTTTTTT.

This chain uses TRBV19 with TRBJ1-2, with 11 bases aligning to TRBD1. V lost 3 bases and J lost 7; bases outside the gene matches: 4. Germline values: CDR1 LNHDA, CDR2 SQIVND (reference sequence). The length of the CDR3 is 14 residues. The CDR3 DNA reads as TGTGCCAGTAGTATTGGACAGGGGGCCTCTGGCTACACCTTC. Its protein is CASSIGQGASGYTF.

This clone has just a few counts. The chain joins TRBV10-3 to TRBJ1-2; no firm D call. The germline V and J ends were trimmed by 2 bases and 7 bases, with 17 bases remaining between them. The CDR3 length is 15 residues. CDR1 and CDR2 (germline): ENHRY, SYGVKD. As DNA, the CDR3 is TGTGCCATCAGTGAGGCGGCCGTCGCTTCCTCTGGCTACACCTTC. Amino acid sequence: CAISEAAVASSGYTF.

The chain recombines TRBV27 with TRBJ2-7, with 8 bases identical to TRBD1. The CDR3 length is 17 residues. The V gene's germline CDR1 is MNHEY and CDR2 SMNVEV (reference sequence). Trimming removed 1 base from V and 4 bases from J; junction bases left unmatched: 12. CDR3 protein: CASSLYPSAGGKYEQYF. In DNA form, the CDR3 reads TGTGCCAGCAGTTTATACCCATCCGCAGGGGGCAAGTACGAGCAGTACTTC.

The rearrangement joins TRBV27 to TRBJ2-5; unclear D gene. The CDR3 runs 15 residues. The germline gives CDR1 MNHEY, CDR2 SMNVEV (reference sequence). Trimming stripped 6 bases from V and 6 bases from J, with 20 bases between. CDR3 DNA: TGTGCCAGCAGCACCAAATACTCAGTCGTCCAGACCCAGTACTTC. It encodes CASSTKYSVVQTQYF.

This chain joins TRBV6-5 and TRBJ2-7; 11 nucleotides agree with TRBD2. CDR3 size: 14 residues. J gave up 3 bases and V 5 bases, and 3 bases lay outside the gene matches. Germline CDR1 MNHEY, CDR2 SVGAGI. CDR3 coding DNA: TGTGCCAGCAGTGGTACTAGCGGGAGCTACGAGCAGTACTTC. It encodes CASSGTSGSYEQYF.